The clone carrying this TCR beta chain was seen once. No antigen is known for it. The data were obtained in a study of lymphopenia after photon versus proton radiotherapy. Notes on the study in general: Only patients who died were analyzed for survival; proton advantage is unproven. After the lymphocyte nadir, photon-treated repertoires showed oligoclonal expansion, especially of CD8+ Temra cells. Post-nadir TCR diversity decline inversely tracked overall survival among those who died. Under photons, naive T cells and diversity fell while effector/memory populations rose.

Generated by immunoSEQ multiplex PCR, the TCRdb table keeps only in-frame clones and is missing some. Seen here are tens of thousands of clones, 80% to 95% observed once, and the top ten hold approximately 14%. V was clipped by 7 bases and J by 3 bases; unmatched bases: 18. This CDR3 region has 19 residues. Per the germline V gene, CDR1 is MDHEN and CDR2 is SYDVKM. The chain joins TRBV28 to TRBJ2-1, with TRBD2 matching over 10 bases. This specimen was peripheral blood, taken from a patient treated with photon-based radiotherapy. The TCR sequence derives from a man in his 60s with cholangiocarcinoma. The CDR3 region has the DNA TGTGCCAGCAATCCCGGGACAGCGGAACTAGCGGGGAACTACAATGAGCAGTTCTTC. Translating gives CASNPGTAELAGNYNEQFF.